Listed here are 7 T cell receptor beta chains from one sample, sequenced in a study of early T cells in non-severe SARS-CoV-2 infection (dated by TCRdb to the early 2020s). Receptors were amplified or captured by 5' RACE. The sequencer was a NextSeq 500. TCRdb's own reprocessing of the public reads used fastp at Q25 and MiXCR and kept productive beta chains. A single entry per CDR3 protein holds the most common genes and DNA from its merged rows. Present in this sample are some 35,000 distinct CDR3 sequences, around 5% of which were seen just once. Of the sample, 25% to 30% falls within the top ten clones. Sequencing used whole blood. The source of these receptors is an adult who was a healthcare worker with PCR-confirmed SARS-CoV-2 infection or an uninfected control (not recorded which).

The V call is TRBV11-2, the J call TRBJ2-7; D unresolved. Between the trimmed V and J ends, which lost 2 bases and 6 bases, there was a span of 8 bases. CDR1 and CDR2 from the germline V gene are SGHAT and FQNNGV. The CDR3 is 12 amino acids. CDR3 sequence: CASSLIWPEQYF. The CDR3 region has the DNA TGTGCCAGCAGCTTAATTTGGCCCGAGCAGTACTTC.

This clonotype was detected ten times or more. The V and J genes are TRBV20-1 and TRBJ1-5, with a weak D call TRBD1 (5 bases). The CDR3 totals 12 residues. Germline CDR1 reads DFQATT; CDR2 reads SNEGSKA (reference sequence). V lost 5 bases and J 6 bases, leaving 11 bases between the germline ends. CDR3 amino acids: CSAGGISQPQHF. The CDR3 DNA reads TGCAGTGCTGGGGGGATCAGTCAGCCCCAGCATTTT.

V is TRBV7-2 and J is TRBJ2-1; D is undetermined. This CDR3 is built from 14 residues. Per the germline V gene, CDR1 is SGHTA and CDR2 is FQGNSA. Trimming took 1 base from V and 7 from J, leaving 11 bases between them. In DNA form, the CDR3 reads TGTGCCAGCAGCTTAGGGAGCCCGCGAAATGAGCAGTTCTTC. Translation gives CASSLGSPRNEQFF.

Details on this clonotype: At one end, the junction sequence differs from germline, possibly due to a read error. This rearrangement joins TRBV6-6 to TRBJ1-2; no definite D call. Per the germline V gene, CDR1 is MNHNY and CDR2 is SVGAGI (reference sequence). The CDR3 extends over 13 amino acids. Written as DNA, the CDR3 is TGTGTCAGCAGCCCACGTACGGACTATGGCTACACCTTC. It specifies CVSSPRTDYGYTF.

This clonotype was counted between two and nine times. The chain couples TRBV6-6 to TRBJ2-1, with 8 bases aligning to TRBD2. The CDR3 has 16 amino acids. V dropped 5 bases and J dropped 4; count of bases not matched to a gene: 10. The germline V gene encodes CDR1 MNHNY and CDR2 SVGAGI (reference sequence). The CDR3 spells CASSPRTSRRYNEQFF. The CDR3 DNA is TGTGCCAGCAGTCCGCGGACTAGCAGGAGGTACAATGAGCAGTTCTTC.

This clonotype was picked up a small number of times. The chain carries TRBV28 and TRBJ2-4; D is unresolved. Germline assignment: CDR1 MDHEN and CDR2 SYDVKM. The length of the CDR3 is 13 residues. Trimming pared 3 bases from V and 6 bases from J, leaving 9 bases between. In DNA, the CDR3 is TGTGCCAGCAGTTTGCGCAGCCCAAACATTCAGTACTTC. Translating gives CASSLRSPNIQYF.

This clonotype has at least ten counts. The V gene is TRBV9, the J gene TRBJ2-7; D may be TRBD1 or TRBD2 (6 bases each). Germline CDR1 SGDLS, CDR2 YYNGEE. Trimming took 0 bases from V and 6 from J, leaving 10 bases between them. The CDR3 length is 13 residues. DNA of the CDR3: TGTGCCAGCAGCGTAGAAGGGGGGAGCGAGCAGTACTTC. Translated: CASSVEGGSEQYF.